This T cell receptor (beta chain) was recorded in a study of technical replicates of blood from a handful of donors. This CDR3 has 14 amino acids. The V gene end was trimmed by 7 bases and the J gene end by 4 bases; junction bases not matched to a gene: 11. CDR1 SQVTM and CDR2 ANQGSEA come from the germline V gene. Clones were read by immunoSEQ multiplex PCR, and TCRdb kept only the in-frame ones, dropping some. The table includes about 100,000 clones, approximately 96% detected once. The TCR comes from a human donor in good health. Specimen: T cells isolated from PBMCs. The chain couples TRBV29-1 to TRBJ2-3; 7 positions agree with TRBD2. For the CDR3, the DNA is TGCAGCGGCCGGTTGGGGGGGGGTCCAGATACGCAGTATTTT. It yields the protein CSGRLGGGPDTQYF.